This entry describes one TCR beta chain. Peripheral blood and lesional scalp punch biopsies were taken from alopecia areata patients. These data originate in a study of CD8+ T cells in alopecia areata. Study overall: Treated patients were given oral tofacitinib, which was dosed at 5 to 10 mg twice daily.

Following RNA extraction, reverse transcription yielded cDNA that acted as the sequencing template. TCRdb's copy holds only in-frame clones and misses some; the assay was immunoSEQ multiplex PCR. Among 9,500 to 15,000 clones listed, approximately 52% were seen once. The CDR3 contains 15 residues. Trimming took off 0 bases at V and 5 bases at J, with 12 bases between the two ends. The germline gives CDR1 SGHNT, CDR2 YYREEE (reference sequence). The chain employs TRBV5-4 and TRBJ2-1, with D possibly being TRBD1 (6 bases). The specimen sequenced was skin. The TCR was taken from a human donor with alopecia areata. CDR3: CASSLVWTVDNEQFF. The CDR3 nucleotides are TGTGCCAGCAGCTTGGTCTGGACAGTTGACAATGAGCAGTTCTTC.